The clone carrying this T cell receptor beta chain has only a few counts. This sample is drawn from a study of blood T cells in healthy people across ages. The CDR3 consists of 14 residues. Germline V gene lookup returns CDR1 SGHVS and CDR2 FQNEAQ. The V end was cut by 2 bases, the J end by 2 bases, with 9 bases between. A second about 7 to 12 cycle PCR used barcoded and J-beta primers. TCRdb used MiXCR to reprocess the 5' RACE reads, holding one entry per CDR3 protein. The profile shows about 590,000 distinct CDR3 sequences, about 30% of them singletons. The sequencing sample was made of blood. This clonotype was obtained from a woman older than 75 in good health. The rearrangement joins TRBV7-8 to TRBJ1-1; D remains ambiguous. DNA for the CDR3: TGTGCCAGCAGCTTACAGCCCGGAAACACTGAAGCTTTCTTT. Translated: CASSLQPGNTEAFF.